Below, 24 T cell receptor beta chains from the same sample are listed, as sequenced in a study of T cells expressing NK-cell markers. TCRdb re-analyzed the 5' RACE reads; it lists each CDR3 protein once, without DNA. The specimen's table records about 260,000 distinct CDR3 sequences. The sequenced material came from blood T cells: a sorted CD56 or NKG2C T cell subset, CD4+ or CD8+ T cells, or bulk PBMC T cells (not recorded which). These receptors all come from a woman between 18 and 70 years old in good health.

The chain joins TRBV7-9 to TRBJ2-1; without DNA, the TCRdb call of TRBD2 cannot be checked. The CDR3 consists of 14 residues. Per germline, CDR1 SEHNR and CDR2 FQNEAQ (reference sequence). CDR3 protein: CASSPRELRSEQFF.

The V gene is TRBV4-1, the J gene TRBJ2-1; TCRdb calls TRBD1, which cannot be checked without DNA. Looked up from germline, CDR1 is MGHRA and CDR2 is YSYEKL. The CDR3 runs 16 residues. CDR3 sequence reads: CASSQEGLGQSWVEFF.

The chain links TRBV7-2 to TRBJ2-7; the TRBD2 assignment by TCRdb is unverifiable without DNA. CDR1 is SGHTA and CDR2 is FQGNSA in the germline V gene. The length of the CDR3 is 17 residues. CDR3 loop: CASSPSPTGGPTYEQYF.

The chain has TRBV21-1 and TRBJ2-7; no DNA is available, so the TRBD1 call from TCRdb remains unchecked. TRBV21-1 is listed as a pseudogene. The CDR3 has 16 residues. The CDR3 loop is CASSKAGTGNIHEQYF.

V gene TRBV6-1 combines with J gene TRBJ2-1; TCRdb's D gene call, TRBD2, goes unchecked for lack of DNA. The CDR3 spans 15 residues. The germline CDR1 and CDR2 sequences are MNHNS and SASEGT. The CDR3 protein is CASRPPGGPVNEQFF.

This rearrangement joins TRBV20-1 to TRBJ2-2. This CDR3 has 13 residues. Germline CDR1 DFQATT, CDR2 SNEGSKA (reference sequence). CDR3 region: CSAPSRDTGELFF.

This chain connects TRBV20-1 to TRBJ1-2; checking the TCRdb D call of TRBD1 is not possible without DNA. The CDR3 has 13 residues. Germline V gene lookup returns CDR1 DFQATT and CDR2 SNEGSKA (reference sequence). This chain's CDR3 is CSALKQVNYGYTF.

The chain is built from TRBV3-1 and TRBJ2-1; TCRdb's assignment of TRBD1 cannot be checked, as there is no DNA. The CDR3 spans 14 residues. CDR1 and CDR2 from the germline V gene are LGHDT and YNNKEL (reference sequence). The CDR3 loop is CASSQGGSYNEQFF.

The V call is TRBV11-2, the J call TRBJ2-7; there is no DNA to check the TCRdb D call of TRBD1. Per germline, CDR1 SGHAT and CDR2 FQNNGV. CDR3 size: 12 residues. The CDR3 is CASSRQAYEQYF.

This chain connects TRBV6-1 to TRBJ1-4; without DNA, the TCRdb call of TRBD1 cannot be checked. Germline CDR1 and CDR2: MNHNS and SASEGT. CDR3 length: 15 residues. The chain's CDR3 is CASTEDRGRAEKLFF.

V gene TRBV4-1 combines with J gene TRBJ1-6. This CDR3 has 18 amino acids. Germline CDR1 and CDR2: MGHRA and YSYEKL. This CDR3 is CASSQDPVSRSYNSPLHF.

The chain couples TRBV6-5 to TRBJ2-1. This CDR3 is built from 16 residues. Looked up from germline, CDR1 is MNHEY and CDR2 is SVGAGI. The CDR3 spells CASSYRGGTTYNEQFF.

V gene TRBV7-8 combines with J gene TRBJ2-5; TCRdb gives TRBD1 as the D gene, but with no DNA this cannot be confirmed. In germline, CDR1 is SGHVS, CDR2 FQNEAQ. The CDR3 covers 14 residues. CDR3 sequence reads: CASSLATGSETQYF.

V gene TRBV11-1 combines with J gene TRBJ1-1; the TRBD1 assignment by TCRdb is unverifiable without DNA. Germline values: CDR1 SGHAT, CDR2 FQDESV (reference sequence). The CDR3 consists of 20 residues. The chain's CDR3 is CASSLGIAGQGRSVVLAAFF. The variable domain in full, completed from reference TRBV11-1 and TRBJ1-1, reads EAEVAQSPRYKITEKSQAVAFWCDPISGHATLYWYRQILGQGPELLVQFQDESVVDDSQLPKDRFSAERLKGVDSTLKIQPAELGDSAMYLCASSLGIAGQGRSVVLAAFFGQGTRLTVV.

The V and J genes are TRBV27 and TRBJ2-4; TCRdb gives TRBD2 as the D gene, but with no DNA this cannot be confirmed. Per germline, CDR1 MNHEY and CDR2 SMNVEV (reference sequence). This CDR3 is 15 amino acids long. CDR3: CASSPSGGAKNIQYF.

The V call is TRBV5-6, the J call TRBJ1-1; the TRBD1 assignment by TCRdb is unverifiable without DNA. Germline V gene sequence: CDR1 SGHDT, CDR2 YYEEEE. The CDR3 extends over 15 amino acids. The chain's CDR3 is CASSSRQGFGTEAFF.

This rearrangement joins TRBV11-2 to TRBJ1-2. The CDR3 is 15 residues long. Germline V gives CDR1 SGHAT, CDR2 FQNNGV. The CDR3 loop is CASSLGEGPNYGYTF.

The CDR3 loop is CASSSTGTSGSNEQFF. The chain joins TRBV7-9 to TRBJ2-1; TCRdb designates TRBD2, a call that cannot be tested without DNA. From germline, CDR1 is SEHNR and CDR2 FQNEAQ (reference sequence). This CDR3 spans 16 amino acids.

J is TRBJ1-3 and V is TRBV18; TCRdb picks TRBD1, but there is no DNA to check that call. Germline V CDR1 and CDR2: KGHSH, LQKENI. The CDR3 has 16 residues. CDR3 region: CASSPRDRDSGNTIYF.

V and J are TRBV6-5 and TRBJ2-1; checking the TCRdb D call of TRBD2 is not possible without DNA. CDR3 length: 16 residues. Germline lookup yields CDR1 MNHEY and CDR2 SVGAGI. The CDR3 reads CASSLLAGEPYNEQFF.

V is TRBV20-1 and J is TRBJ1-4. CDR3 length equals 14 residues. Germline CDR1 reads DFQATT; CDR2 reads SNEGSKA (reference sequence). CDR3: CSARSDGEGEKLFF.

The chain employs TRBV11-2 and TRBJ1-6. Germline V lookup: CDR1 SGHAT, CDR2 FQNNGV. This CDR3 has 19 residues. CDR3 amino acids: CASSLVLSRPGQGNSPLHF.

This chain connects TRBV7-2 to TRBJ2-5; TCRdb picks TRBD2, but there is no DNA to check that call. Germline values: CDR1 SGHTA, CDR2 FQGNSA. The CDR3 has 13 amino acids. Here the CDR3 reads CASSSSSWETQYF.

The CDR3 loop is CASTPRSGRAVNGEQFF. The rearrangement links TRBV6-1 to TRBJ2-1; TCRdb's D call of TRBD2 is untestable without DNA. Per the germline V gene, CDR1 is MNHNS and CDR2 is SASEGT. This CDR3 has 17 amino acids.